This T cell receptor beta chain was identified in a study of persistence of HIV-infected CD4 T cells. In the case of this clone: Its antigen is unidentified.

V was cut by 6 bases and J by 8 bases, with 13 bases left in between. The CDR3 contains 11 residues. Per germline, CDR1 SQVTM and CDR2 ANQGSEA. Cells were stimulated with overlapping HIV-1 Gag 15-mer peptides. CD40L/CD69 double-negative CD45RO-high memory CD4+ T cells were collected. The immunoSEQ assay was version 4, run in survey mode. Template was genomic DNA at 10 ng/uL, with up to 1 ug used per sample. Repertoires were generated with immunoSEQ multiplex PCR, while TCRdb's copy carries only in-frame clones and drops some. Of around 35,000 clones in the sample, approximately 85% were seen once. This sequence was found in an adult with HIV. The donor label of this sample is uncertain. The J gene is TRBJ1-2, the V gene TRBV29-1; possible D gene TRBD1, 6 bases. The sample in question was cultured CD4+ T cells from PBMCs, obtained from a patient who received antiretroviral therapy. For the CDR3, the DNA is TGCAGCGTGGAAACAGGGAACGGCTACACCTTC. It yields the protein CSVETGNGYTF.